This TCR beta chain was documented in a study of blood T cell repertoires in COVID-19 (TCRdb year 2020). Regarding the study in general: The collaborator samples originated in the United States, Italy and Spain and spanned the acute and convalescent phases of COVID-19. The prospective study material was composed of cDNA or gDNA derived from T cells, B-cell-depleted T cells, or PBMCs. Samples were obtained from the ongoing ImmuneRACE study (first 160 participants) and from about 1,300 subjects provided by 6 global collaborators. A freely available public database, intended as a resource for researchers studying the immune response to SARS-CoV-2, is where the repertoires were released. Nearly every sample came with metadata listing a de-identified subject ID, COVID-19 status, age in years and sex. HLA class I and class II types, where available, came from metadata supplied by the sample provider rather than from assay-based typing. Deeply sampled blood TCRbeta repertoires from subjects exposed to, actively infected with, or recovered from COVID-19 were included in the dataset. Findings and caveats that apply to the study as a whole: The amount of clinical and demographic metadata varied by source and participant and was provided uncurated.

CDR1 LNHDA and CDR2 SQIVND are derived from the germline V gene (reference sequence). The V end gives up 6 bases and the J end 5 bases, leaving 6 bases in the junction not matched to a gene. Including the terminal cysteine and phenylalanine, the CDR3 comprises 14 residues. The only DNA kept is the CDR3, 42 bases in frame from the first base. Of note for this clone: Its binding antigen is unknown. Nothing much larger sits one base from this clone, and base qualities are not available.

One collaborating source in Seattle enrolled patients during active infection and followed them longitudinally through the course of disease. Each collaborating institution followed its own protocols to collect whole blood in K2EDTA tubes. For TCRbeta analysis, collaborators shipped samples as frozen whole blood, isolated PBMCs, or DNA extracted from either of those sample types. TCRbeta CDR3 regions were amplified from genomic DNA using the immunoSEQ Assay, a bias-controlled multiplex PCR. The study's own analysis went as follows. Within the assay, amplification of reference gene primers was used to estimate how many nucleated cells each sample contained. Sequence reads were collapsed and filtered to measure the absolute abundance of every unique TCRbeta CDR3 rearrangement. Productive Simpson clonality was computed per sample as the square root of Simpson's diversity index over productive rearrangements. Entries here come from immuneACCESS through TCRdb and include only in-frame sequences with V and J called. Some clones fail to appear in such tables; in the studies checked, an unresolved V gene covers under half of the shortfall, and the cause of the remainder is unknown. V, J and clone size are those of that table, while D and trimming were read from the DNA. This sample lists more than 200,000 clones; under 90% were detected once. The top ten constitute 10% to 13% of the sample.

Sample: peripheral blood. The sequence derives from an elderly woman with COVID-19, enrolled during active disease. The sequence is built from TRBV19 and TRBJ2-3; 9 of the junction bases match TRBD2. The DNA reads as follows: TGTGCCAGTAGGGAGCGGGGGGCAAAAGATACGCAGTATTTT. Its protein is CASRERGAKDTQYF.